This T cell receptor beta chain was sequenced in a study of radiotherapy plus CTLA-4 blockade in lung cancer. Turning to the study itself: Objective responses emerged in 15% to 20% of patients, and 30% to 40% attained disease control.

This clone was seen only a few times. Its antigen is still unknown. Clones were sequenced by immunoSEQ multiplex PCR, and TCRdb holds only the in-frame ones, with some missing. The profile shows tens of thousands of clones, 70% to 80% of them singletons. V lost 2 bases and J lost 4, with 9 bases in between. The germline V gene has CDR1 SGHNT and CDR2 YYREEE (reference sequence). The CDR3 totals 13 residues. Study-wide findings and caveats: The study found tumor-derived TCR clones expanded in blood after radiotherapy plus ipilimumab.

This specimen consisted of peripheral blood, obtained from a patient treated with radiotherapy plus ipilimumab. The V and J genes are TRBV5-4 and TRBJ1-2; tentatively, D is TRBD1 (6 bases). This clonotype originated in a human donor with non-small cell lung cancer who had a complete response to radiotherapy plus ipilimumab. Here the CDR3 reads CASSFGGPYGYTF. CDR3 in DNA: TGTGCCAGCAGCTTCGGGGGGCCCTATGGCTACACCTTC.